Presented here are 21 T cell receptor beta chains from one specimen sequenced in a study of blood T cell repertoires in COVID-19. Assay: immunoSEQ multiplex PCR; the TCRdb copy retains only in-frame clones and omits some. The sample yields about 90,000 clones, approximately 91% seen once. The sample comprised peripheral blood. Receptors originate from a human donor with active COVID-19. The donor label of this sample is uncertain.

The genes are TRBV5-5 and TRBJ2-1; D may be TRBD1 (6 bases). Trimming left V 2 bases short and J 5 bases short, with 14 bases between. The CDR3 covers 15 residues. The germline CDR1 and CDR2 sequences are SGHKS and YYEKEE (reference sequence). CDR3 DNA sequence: TGTGCCAGCAGCTTCGTGGGGGCGGATAACAATGAGCAGTTCTTC. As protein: CASSFVGADNNEQFF.

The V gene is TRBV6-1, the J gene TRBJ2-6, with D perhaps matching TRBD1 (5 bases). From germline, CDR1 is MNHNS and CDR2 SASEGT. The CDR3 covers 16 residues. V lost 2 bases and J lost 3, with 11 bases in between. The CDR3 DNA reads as TGTGCCAGCAGTGAAATTAGGGGTGGTGGGGCCAACGTCCTGACTTTC. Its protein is CASSEIRGGGANVLTF.

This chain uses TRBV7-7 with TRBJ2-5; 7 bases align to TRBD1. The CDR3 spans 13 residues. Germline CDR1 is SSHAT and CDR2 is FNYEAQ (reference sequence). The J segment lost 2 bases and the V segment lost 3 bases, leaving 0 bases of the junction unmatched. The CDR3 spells CASSLDRQETQYF. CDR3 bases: TGTGCCAGCAGCTTGGACAGGCAAGAGACCCAGTACTTC.

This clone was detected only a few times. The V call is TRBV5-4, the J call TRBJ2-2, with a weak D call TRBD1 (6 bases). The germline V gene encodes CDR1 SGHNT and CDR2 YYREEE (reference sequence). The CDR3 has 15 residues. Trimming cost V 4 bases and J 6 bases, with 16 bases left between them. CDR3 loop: CASSGRQAGAGELFF. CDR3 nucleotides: TGTGCCAGCAGCGGCAGACAGGCCGGTGCCGGGGAGCTGTTTTTT.

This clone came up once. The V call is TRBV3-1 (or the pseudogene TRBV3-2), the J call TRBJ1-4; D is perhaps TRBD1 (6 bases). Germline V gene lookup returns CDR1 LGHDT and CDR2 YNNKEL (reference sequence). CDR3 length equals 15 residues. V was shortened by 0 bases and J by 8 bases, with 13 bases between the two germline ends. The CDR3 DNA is TGTGCCAGCAGCCAAGAAGGGCCAGGGGCCGAAAAACTGTTTTTT. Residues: CASSQEGPGAEKLFF.

Here the CDR3 DNA reads TGTGCCAGCAGCTCGTTGCAGGGGGCGGTCTATCACGGGAACACCTTC. Translated: CASSSLQGAVYHGNTF. The chain links TRBV7-9 to TRBJ1-2, with 8 bases matching TRBD1. CDR1 SEHNR and CDR2 FQNEAQ come from the germline V gene (reference sequence). The ends lost 4 bases at V and 12 bases at J; junction bases unmatched: 19. CDR3 length equals 16 residues.

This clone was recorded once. CDR3 protein: CASSGAGGRADTQYF. The CDR3 DNA is TGTGCCAGCAGCGGAGCGGGGGGAAGGGCAGATACGCAGTATTTT. The V call is TRBV9, the J call TRBJ2-3; 9 bases are a match to TRBD2. This CDR3 spans 15 amino acids. Germline V gives CDR1 SGDLS, CDR2 YYNGEE. With 3 bases clipped from V and 4 bases from J, the junction kept 6 bases outside the gene matches.

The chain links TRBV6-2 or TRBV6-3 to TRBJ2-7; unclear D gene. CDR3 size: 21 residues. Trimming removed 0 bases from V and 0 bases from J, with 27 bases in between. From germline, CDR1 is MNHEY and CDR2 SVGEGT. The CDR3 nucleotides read TGTGCCAGCAGTTACTCTCTCTCGTGGGCAGACCTTAATCGCAACTCCTACGAGCAGTACTTC. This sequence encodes CASSYSLSWADLNRNSYEQYF.

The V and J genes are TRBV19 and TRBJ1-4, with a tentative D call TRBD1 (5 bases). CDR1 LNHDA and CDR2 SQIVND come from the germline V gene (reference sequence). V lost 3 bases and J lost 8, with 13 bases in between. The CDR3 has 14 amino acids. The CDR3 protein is CASSIWQGGEKLFF. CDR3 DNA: TGTGCCAGTAGTATCTGGCAGGGAGGGGAAAAACTGTTTTTT.

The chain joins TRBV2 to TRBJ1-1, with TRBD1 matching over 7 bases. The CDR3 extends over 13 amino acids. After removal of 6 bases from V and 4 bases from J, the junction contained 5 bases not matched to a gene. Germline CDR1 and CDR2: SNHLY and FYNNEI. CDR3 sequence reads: CASRTGVGTEAFF. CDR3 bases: TGTGCCAGCAGAACAGGGGTAGGCACTGAAGCTTTCTTT.

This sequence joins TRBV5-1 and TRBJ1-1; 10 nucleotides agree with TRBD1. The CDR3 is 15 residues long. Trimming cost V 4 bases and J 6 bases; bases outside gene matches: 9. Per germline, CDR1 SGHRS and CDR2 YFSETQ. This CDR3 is CASSNDFGQGAEAFF. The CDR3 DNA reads TGCGCCAGCAGCAATGACTTCGGACAGGGGGCTGAAGCTTTCTTT.

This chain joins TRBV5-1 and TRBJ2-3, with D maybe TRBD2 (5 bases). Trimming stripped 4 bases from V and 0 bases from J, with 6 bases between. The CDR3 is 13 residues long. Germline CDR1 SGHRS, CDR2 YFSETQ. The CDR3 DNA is TGCGCCAGCAGCCTAGCTAGCACAGATACGCAGTATTTT. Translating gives CASSLASTDTQYF.

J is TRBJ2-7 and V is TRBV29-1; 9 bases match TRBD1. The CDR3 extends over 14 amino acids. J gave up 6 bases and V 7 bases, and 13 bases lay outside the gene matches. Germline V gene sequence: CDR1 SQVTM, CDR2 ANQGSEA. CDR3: CSARYGGQGGEQYF. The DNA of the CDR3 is TGCAGCGCCAGATATGGGGGACAGGGCGGCGAGCAGTACTTC.

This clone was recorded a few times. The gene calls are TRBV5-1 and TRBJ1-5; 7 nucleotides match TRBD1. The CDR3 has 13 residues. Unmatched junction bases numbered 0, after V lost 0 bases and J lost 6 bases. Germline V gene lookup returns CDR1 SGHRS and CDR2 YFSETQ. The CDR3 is CASSLGTGQPQHF. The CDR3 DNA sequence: TGCGCCAGCAGCTTGGGGACAGGTCAGCCCCAGCATTTT.

DNA for the CDR3: TGTGCCAGCAGTTACGGCGGACTACTTACAGAGACCCAGTACTTC. It yields the protein CASSYGGLLTETQYF. J is TRBJ2-5 and V is TRBV6-2 or TRBV6-3, with D perhaps matching TRBD2 (6 bases). This CDR3 comprises 15 residues. Germline CDR1 and CDR2: MNHEY and SVGEGT. The ends were cut back, 2 bases at V and 4 bases at J, with 14 bases in the middle.

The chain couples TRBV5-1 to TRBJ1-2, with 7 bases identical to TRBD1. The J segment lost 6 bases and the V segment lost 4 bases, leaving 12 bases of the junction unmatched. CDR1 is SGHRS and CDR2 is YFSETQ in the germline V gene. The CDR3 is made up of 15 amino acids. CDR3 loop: CASSQTGVGPHGYTF. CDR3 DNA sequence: TGCGCCAGCAGCCAAACAGGGGTCGGGCCCCATGGCTACACCTTC.

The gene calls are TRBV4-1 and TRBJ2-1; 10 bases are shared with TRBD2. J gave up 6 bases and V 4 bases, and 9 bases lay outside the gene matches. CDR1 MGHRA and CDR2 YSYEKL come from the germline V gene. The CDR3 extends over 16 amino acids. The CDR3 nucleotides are TGCGCCAGCAGCCGCATAGAGCGGGGGGGCATCAATGAGCAGTTCTTC. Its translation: CASSRIERGGINEQFF.

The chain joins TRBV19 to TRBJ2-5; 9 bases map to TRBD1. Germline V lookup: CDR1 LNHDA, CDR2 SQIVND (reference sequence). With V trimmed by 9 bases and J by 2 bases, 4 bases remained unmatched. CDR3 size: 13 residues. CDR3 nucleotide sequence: TGTGCCAGCACAGGGGGCTGGCAAGAGACCCAGTACTTC. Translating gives CASTGGWQETQYF.

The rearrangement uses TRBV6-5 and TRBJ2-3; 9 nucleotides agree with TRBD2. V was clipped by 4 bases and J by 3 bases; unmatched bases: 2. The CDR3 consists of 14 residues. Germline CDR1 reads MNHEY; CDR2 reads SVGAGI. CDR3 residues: CASSLGLATDTQYF. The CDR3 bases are TGTGCCAGCAGTTTAGGACTAGCGACAGATACGCAGTATTTT.

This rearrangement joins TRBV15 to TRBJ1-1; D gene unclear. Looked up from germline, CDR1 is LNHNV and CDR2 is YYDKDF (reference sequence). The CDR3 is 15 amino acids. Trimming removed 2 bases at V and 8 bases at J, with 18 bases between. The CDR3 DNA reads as TGTGCCACCAGCAGATCGGCTCTTTTGCGGAGGGAAGCTTTCTTT. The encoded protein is CATSRSALLRREAFF.

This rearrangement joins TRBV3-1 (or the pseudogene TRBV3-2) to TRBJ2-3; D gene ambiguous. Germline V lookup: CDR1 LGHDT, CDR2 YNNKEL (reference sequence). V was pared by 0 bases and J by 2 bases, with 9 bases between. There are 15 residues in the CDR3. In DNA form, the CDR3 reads TGTGCCAGCAGCCAAGATCGAGCGTACACAGATACGCAGTATTTT. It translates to CASSQDRAYTDTQYF.